The 21 T cell receptor beta chains below were found in one sample sequenced in a study of metastatic and nonmetastatic thyroid tumors. TCRdb called clones again from the PCR reads with MiXCR. The sample carries about 13,000 clones, around a quarter recorded once. Each patient went into thyroid surgery without having received any treatment. Sequencing was performed on blood. The receptors come from a female donor with papillary thyroid cancer or a benign thyroid nodule (not recorded which). Some clones in this sample may be carry-over from other donors' samples.

Ten or more counts support this clone. This may arise from a read error, as a much more abundant clone is one base away. The identical CDR3 is also encoded by other nucleotide sequences in the sample. The chain is built from TRBV28 and TRBJ2-6, with 10 bases that match TRBD1. The germline gives CDR1 MDHEN, CDR2 SYDVKM. Losses at the gene ends were 7 bases for V and 4 bases for J; bases not matched to a gene: 10. This CDR3 has 17 amino acids. The CDR3: CASNSDRGGSGANVLTF. CDR3 bases: TGTGCCAGCAACTCGGACAGGGGGGGCTCCGGGGCCAACGTCCTGACTTTC.

This clone came up many times. The chain recombines TRBV5-4 with TRBJ2-5; D not certain. V lost 4 bases to trimming and J lost 2 bases, with 15 bases between them. CDR1 and CDR2 (germline): SGHNT, YYREEE (reference sequence). CDR3 length equals 15 residues. CDR3 nucleotides: TGTGCCAGCAGCCGAGGACCCGGCGATCAAGAGACCCAGTACTTC. It specifies CASSRGPGDQETQYF.

This clone is medium-sized within its sample. V gene TRBV6-1 combines with J gene TRBJ2-3; the match to TRBD1 covers 8 bases. V dropped 5 bases and J dropped 6; count of bases not matched to a gene: 4. The germline V gene has CDR1 MNHNS and CDR2 SASEGT. CDR3 length equals 13 residues. DNA of the CDR3: TGTGCCAGCAGTAGGACAGGGCTCGATACGCAGTATTTT. Amino acid sequence: CASSRTGLDTQYF.

This clone appeared many times. The chain combines TRBV9 with TRBJ2-1; D is perhaps TRBD1 (6 bases). Germline V gene data show CDR1 as SGDLS and CDR2 as YYNGEE. Trimming removed 4 bases at V and 5 bases at J, with 16 bases between. The CDR3 has 15 amino acids. The CDR3 sequence is CASSLRQESHNEQFF. The CDR3 DNA is TGTGCCAGCAGCTTACGACAGGAAAGTCACAATGAGCAGTTCTTC.

This clone was recorded at least ten times. The chain is built from TRBV5-8 and TRBJ2-1; D gene ambiguous. Trimming took off 2 bases at V and 12 bases at J, with 6 bases between the two ends. The CDR3 covers 10 residues. Germline assignment: CDR1 SGHTS and CDR2 YDEGEE. The CDR3 protein is CASSFSVQFF. The CDR3 nucleotides read TGTGCCAGCAGCTTTTCGGTGCAGTTCTTC.

This clone appeared a few times. This sequence joins TRBV6-1 and TRBJ2-3; 9 bases map to TRBD2. V trimming: 1 base; J trimming: 7 bases; junction bases outside the gene matches: 9. The CDR3 runs 16 residues. The germline V gene has CDR1 MNHNS and CDR2 SASEGT. This CDR3 reads CASSEGIAGVAYTQYF. In nucleotides, the CDR3 is TGTGCCAGCAGTGAAGGGATAGCGGGAGTCGCATATACGCAGTATTTT.

By proportion, this clone is medium-sized. This chain connects TRBV27 to TRBJ2-3, with 10 bases fitting TRBD2. J gave up 2 bases and V 5 bases, and 4 bases lay outside the gene matches. CDR1 is MNHEY, CDR2 SMNVEV, per germline (reference sequence). CDR3 size: 15 residues. In nucleotides, the CDR3 is TGTGCCAGCAGTCAGCGGGGGGGCCTCACAGATACGCAGTATTTT. Residues: CASSQRGGLTDTQYF.

A single count supports this clone. The V and J genes are TRBV5-4 and TRBJ1-4, with D uncertain. This CDR3 has 13 amino acids. Trimming removed 4 bases from V and 5 bases from J, with 9 bases in between. Germline values: CDR1 SGHNT, CDR2 YYREEE (reference sequence). CDR3 residues: CASSVRANEKLFF. CDR3 nucleotide sequence: TGTGCCAGCAGCGTCCGGGCGAATGAAAAACTGTTTTTT.

The rearrangement links TRBV19 to TRBJ2-7; either TRBD1 or TRBD2 may fit D (5 bases each). The ends were cut back, 5 bases at V and 5 bases at J, with 22 bases in the middle. CDR3 length: 16 residues. Germline-derived CDR1 and CDR2 are LNHDA and SQIVND (reference sequence). CDR3 in amino acids: CASSHTGTTVPHEQYF. CDR3 in DNA: TGTGCCAGTAGTCACACCGGGACGACCGTCCCCCACGAGCAGTACTTC.

This clone came up many times. The DNA for the CDR3 is TGTGCCAGCAGCTTACAAGCTTTAAGCGAGCAGTTCTTC. This gives the protein CASSLQALSEQFF. The genes are TRBV7-3 and TRBJ2-1, with unresolved D. Trimming pared 2 bases from V and 10 bases from J, leaving 12 bases between. This CDR3 contains 13 residues. Germline-derived CDR1 and CDR2 are SGHTA and FQGTGA.

This clone was picked up many times. The gene calls are TRBV18 and TRBJ1-1, with D unclear. V lost 2 bases to trimming and J lost 2 bases, with 12 bases between them. Germline CDR1 is KGHSH and CDR2 is LQKENI. There are 15 residues in the CDR3. CDR3: CASSPGYPPNTEAFF. The CDR3 DNA is TGTGCCAGCTCACCAGGATATCCGCCAAACACTGAAGCTTTCTTT.

This clone has ten or more counts. The chain employs TRBV20-1 and TRBJ1-2; D gene uncertain. CDR3 length: 15 residues. The ends were cut back, 0 bases at V and 2 bases at J, with 13 bases in the middle. In germline, CDR1 is DFQATT, CDR2 SNEGSKA (reference sequence). The CDR3 loop reads CSAREFGFLNYGYTF. CDR3 coding DNA: TGCAGTGCTAGAGAGTTCGGGTTTCTAAACTATGGCTACACCTTC.

A few counts support this clone. Being one base from a much bigger clone, this may be a read error. The rearrangement links TRBV5-4 to TRBJ1-1, with D uncertain. The CDR3 runs 17 residues. The germline CDR1 and CDR2 sequences are SGHNT and YYREEE (reference sequence). The CDR3 loop reads CASILAERVIRNTEAFF. The CDR3 DNA reads as TGTGCCAGCATCTTGGCCGAAAGGGTTATAAGGAACACTGAAGCTTTCTTT.

In this sample, this clone turned up many times. The rearrangement uses TRBV20-1 and TRBJ1-6; TRBD1 agrees at 7 bases. Germline-derived CDR1 and CDR2 are DFQATT and SNEGSKA (reference sequence). The CDR3 length is 18 residues. V lost 6 bases to trimming and J lost 0 bases; unmatched junction nucleotides: 14. CDR3 DNA sequence: TGCAGTGCCGAAAATCGGGACAGTTTAAGCTCCTATAATTCACCCCTCCACTTT. Protein: CSAENRDSLSSYNSPLHF.

The chain couples TRBV11-2 to TRBJ2-1; 8 bases are shared with TRBD2. Trimming took 1 base from V and 8 from J; bases not matched to a gene: 7. Germline values: CDR1 SGHAT, CDR2 FQNNGV. The CDR3 sequence is 15 residues long. The CDR3 DNA sequence: TGTGCCAGCAGCTTAGTGGGCGGGAGGAGCGATGAGCAGTTCTTC. This sequence encodes CASSLVGGRSDEQFF. The variable domain in full, completed from reference TRBV11-2 and TRBJ2-1, reads EAGVAQSPRYKIIEKRQSVAFWCNPISGHATLYWYQQILGQGPKLLIQFQNNGVVDDSQLPKDRFSAERLKGVDSTLKIQPAKLEDSAVYLCASSLVGGRSDEQFFGPGTRLTVL.

The table lists this clone with many counts. Here the CDR3 reads CASSADISYEQYF. The CDR3 coding sequence is TGTGCCAGCTCAGCCGACATCTCCTACGAGCAGTACTTC. The chain joins TRBV18 to TRBJ2-7; D is unresolved. Between the trimmed V and J ends, which lost 5 bases and 0 bases, there was a span of 8 bases. The CDR3 is 13 residues long. CDR1 is KGHSH, CDR2 LQKENI, per germline.

By share of the sample, this clone is medium-sized. The chain has TRBV6-1 and TRBJ1-1; D perhaps matches TRBD1 (6 bases). The germline V gene has CDR1 MNHNS and CDR2 SASEGT. Trimming took off 10 bases at V and 5 bases at J, with 14 bases between the two ends. This CDR3 has 12 residues. This CDR3 is CATTSQGTEAFF. The CDR3 nucleotides read TGTGCCACGACCTCACAGGGAACTGAAGCTTTCTTT.

This clone was seen repeatedly, ten times or more. The chain combines TRBV13 with TRBJ2-3, with 14 bases identical to TRBD2. Germline CDR1 reads PRHDT; CDR2 reads FYEKMQ (reference sequence). V gave up 5 bases and J gave up 1 base; unmatched junction bases: 5. The CDR3 is 17 residues long. The CDR3 bases are TGTGCCAGCAGCACTTTGGGACTAGCGGGGGGCACAGATACGCAGTATTTT. Its translation is CASSTLGLAGGTDTQYF.

This clone was seen repeatedly, ten times or more. The CDR3 protein is CASSLNLLRRGSTDTQYF. In DNA, the CDR3 is TGTGCCAGCAGCTTAAATCTTCTCCGAAGGGGTAGCACAGATACGCAGTATTTT. This chain uses TRBV11-2 with TRBJ2-3; D is perhaps TRBD1 (5 bases). Germline values: CDR1 SGHAT, CDR2 FQNNGV. Trimming pared 2 bases from V and 0 bases from J, leaving 18 bases between. The CDR3 contains 18 residues.

Ten or more counts support this clone. A clone one base away is much larger, so this may be a read error. The same CDR3 is also encoded by other DNA sequences in this sample. V usage is TRBV20-1 and J usage is TRBJ2-3; TRBD2 matches 10 bases. CDR3 length: 15 residues. Germline CDR1 reads DFQATT; CDR2 reads SNEGSKA (reference sequence). The CDR3 protein is CSASPLAGLKGTQYF. Here the CDR3 DNA reads TGCAGTGCTAGTCCACTAGCGGGATTAAAGGGTACGCAGTATTTC.

This chain links TRBV7-3 with TRBJ2-7; the D is unclear. Trimming cost V 3 bases and J 0 bases, with 6 bases left between them. CDR3 length: 13 residues. The V gene's germline CDR1 is SGHTA and CDR2 FQGTGA. CDR3 DNA sequence: TGTGCCAGCAGCTTTGACCACTCCTACGAGCAGTACTTC. It encodes CASSFDHSYEQYF.